The 2 T cell receptor beta chains presented below share a single source sample, sequenced in a study of blood T cell repertoires in COVID-19. The repertoire was sequenced with immunoSEQ multiplex PCR; TCRdb's copy has only in-frame clones and lacks some. This table has around 77,000 clones, under 90% appearing once. Source material: peripheral blood. All receptors come from a man aged 65 to 85 with active or convalescent COVID-19.

The chain carries TRBV18 and TRBJ2-7; D possibly corresponds to TRBD2 (6 bases). V lost 2 bases to trimming and J lost 5 bases, with 13 bases between them. Germline CDR1 and CDR2: KGHSH and LQKENI. This CDR3 comprises 14 residues. CDR3 protein: CASSPGGGWHEQYF. The CDR3 DNA reads as TGTGCCAGCTCACCAGGGGGAGGCTGGCACGAGCAGTACTTC.

The J gene is TRBJ2-1, the V gene TRBV27; 7 positions agree with TRBD2. CDR1 and CDR2 (germline): MNHEY, SMNVEV (reference sequence). The CDR3 has 17 amino acids. V gave up 6 bases and J gave up 3 bases; unmatched junction bases: 14. CDR3 sequence: CASSLLKKRDYYNEQFF. The CDR3, as DNA: TGTGCCAGCAGCCTATTAAAAAAGCGGGACTACTACAATGAGCAGTTCTTC.